Listed below are T cell receptor beta chains from one sample, sequenced in a study of cytomegalovirus exposure and HLA in healthy donors. Sequenced by immunoSEQ multiplex PCR; TCRdb stores in-frame clones only, minus some. The data show about 59,000 clones, roughly 77% seen once. Sequencing used PBMCs. These receptors were collected from a man aged 30 to 39 in good health and CMV-seropositive. CDR3s include the opening cysteine and the closing phenylalanine or tryptophan.

TRBV7-2	TRBJ1-1	CAITRGGSWATEAFF
TRBV5-1	TRBJ1-2	CASSLADNRGSFYGYTF
TRBV2	TRBJ2-7	CASSVLLYEQYF
TRBV5-1	TRBJ1-5	CASSPDRASQPQHF
TRBV19	TRBJ2-7	CASRKTGTYEQYF
TRBV18	TRBJ1-5	CASSPRDGNQPQHF
TRBV10-3	TRBJ1-2	CATYRGSLRDYGYTF
TRBV7-8	TRBJ2-7	CASSPQRSGGGGYEQYF
TRBV27	TRBJ1-2	CASSLGGEGYTF
TRBV27	TRBJ1-6	CASSRRREHSPLHF
TRBV30	TRBJ1-2	CAWSVKQGLNVYGYTF
TRBV19	TRBJ1-5	CASSGGGGQPQHF
TRBV9	TRBJ1-1	CASSPFTGRGGTEAFF
TRBV19	TRBJ2-2	CASTNGGGNTGELFF
TRBV4-1	TRBJ2-5	CASSQDSVKETQYF
TRBV5-8	TRBJ1-2	CASSLEQGHYGYTF
TRBV27	TRBJ1-5	CASSLSPQFQPQHF
TRBV6-1	TRBJ2-1	CASSAAGYSEQFF
TRBV9	TRBJ2-5	CASSAVGTIQETQYF
TRBV7-2	TRBJ2-7	CASSLVMTTAYEQYF
TRBV6-4	TRBJ1-1	CASSDSPGGTEAFF
TRBV5-4	TRBJ2-5	CASSMRAGLQETQYF
TRBV5-1	TRBJ2-7	CASSLVVGGSYEQYF
TRBV7-8	TRBJ2-3	CASSSLARGDTQYF
TRBV4-2	TRBJ2-5	CASSQDPSGGAETQYF
TRBV28	TRBJ2-3	CASSSIGDSNTDTQYF
TRBV9	TRBJ2-1	CASSARESYNEQFF
TRBV30	.	CAWSVGQGLPYEQYF
TRBV19	TRBJ1-2	CASSLTGGNGYTF
TRBV6-1	TRBJ2-1	CASSDKIRGGSGEQFF
TRBV7-3	TRBJ1-1	CASSIGGGTEAFF
TRBV4-1	TRBJ1-1	CASSRSPLTRGSTEAFF
TRBV5-4	TRBJ2-5	CASSPWTAETQYF
TRBV6-6	TRBJ2-5	CASSYPRDILSETQYF
TRBV2	TRBJ2-7	CASSARDRGSYEQYF
TRBV4-3	TRBJ1-4	CASSQGTDEKLFF
TRBV4-3	TRBJ2-5	CASSQGRGRETQYF
TRBV6-1	TRBJ2-5	CASSGPTGSATQYF
TRBV6-5	TRBJ1-6	CASSPRDGLSPLHF
TRBV10-3	TRBJ2-7	CAISDQGQGATYEQYF
TRBV4-3	TRBJ1-2	CASSHDVGQGQGYTF
TRBV9	TRBJ2-5	CASSVERETQYF
TRBV7-6	TRBJ2-1	CASSLEPPGSYNEQFF
TRBV7-7	TRBJ2-2	CASGQTNTGELFF
TRBV6-6	TRBJ1-5	CASRYTGSNQPQHF
TRBV7-9	TRBJ2-5	CASRVRETQYF
TRBV7-9	TRBJ2-6	CSSSLQVSGANVLTF
TRBV7-2	TRBJ1-4	CASSLARGQGTNEKLFF
TRBV5-1	TRBJ1-1	CASSLTRQGADTEAFF
TRBV5-1	TRBJ2-7	CASSGAVNSYEQYF
TRBV30	TRBJ1-1	CAWITRTGRRNTEAFF
TRBV7-2	TRBJ1-3	CASSLETVSSGNTIYF
TRBV28	TRBJ1-3	CASSLGQGGGNTIYF
TRBV28	TRBJ1-2	CASSLIDYGYTF
TRBV11-2	TRBJ1-2	CASSPDRNYGYTF
TRBV6-5	TRBJ1-5	CASRTGTGLNQPQHF
TRBV28	TRBJ1-1	CASSWTGSNTEAFF
TRBV6-6	TRBJ2-1	CAISGLAALYGGEQFF
TRBV29-1	TRBJ2-7	CSLPQAGDCEQYF
TRBV4-2	TRBJ2-2	CASSQAAGDTGELFF